This T cell receptor (beta chain) derives from a study of CD8 T cells in ankylosing spondylitis. Study-level findings and limits: It appeared that ankylosing spondylitis blood was characterized by a TCR beta motif of under ten highly homologous variants.

The CDR3 is 15 residues long. V was shortened by 5 bases and J by 1 base, with 14 bases between the two germline ends. Per the germline V gene, CDR1 is SGHTA and CDR2 is FQGNSA. This clonotype was found many times. Antigen unknown. TCR beta libraries were made by quantitative 5'-RACE with molecular barcodes. TCRdb redid the calling of the 5' RACE reads with MiXCR, one entry per CDR3 protein. The sample lists 450,000 to 550,000 distinct CDR3 sequences; under 5.5% were seen once. The source of this sequence is a male donor with ankylosing spondylitis. Sequencing was carried out using blood, either unsorted or a sorted T cell fraction (not recorded which). The genes are TRBV7-2 and TRBJ1-2; D gene unclear. This CDR3 is CASSLTADYNYGYTF. CDR3 in DNA: TGTGCCAGCAGCCTCACAGCGGACTATAACTATGGCTACACCTTC.